One and the same sample provided the 9 T cell receptor beta chains below, sequenced in a study of blood T cells in healthy people across ages. Alongside a J-beta primer mix, a sample-barcoded 5' primer served in a second PCR lasting roughly 7 to 12 cycles. Each CDR3 protein gets one entry after TCRdb re-called the 5' RACE reads with MiXCR. Of approximately 700,000 distinct CDR3 sequences in the sample, around 32% were seen once. Sequenced material: blood. The receptor source for this set is a woman older than 75 in good health.

In its sample, this clonotype was seen many times. The V gene is TRBV27, the J gene TRBJ1-2; possible D gene TRBD1, 5 bases. Trimming took off 2 bases at V and 4 bases at J, with 11 bases between the two ends. The germline CDR1 and CDR2 sequences are MNHEY and SMNVEV (reference sequence). This CDR3 comprises 14 residues. CDR3 amino acids: CASSLKGRVYGYTF. DNA for the CDR3: TGTGCCAGCAGTTTAAAGGGACGCGTCTATGGCTACACCTTC.

This clonotype was detected ten times or more. CDR3 in amino acids: CASRRGLGAYNEQFF. DNA for the CDR3: TGTGCCAGCAGAAGAGGGCTGGGCGCCTACAATGAGCAGTTCTTC. The genes are TRBV6-5 and TRBJ2-1; tentative D call: TRBD2 (5 bases). The CDR3 has 15 amino acids. Looked up from germline, CDR1 is MNHEY and CDR2 is SVGAGI. V lost 6 bases and J lost 2, with 14 bases in between.

The chain joins TRBV27 to TRBJ1-5, with 7 bases matching TRBD1. CDR3 length equals 14 residues. Germline V gives CDR1 MNHEY, CDR2 SMNVEV (reference sequence). With V trimmed by 6 bases and J by 6 bases, 8 bases remained unmatched. Here the CDR3 reads CASRGDRVGQPQHF. The CDR3 nucleotides read TGTGCCAGCAGGGGTGACAGGGTTGGTCAGCCCCAGCATTTT.

The rearrangement joins TRBV2 to TRBJ2-5; no reliable D call. The CDR3 totals 11 residues. Germline assignment: CDR1 SNHLY and CDR2 FYNNEI. V lost 8 bases and J lost 11, with 15 bases in between. CDR3 coding DNA: TGTGCCAGCGACCAGGTTAATGAGCAGTACTTC. This gives the protein CASDQVNEQYF.

This clonotype was counted only a few times. This chain joins TRBV18 and TRBJ1-6, with 10 bases aligning to TRBD1. V shed 4 bases and J 10 bases; nucleotides not matched to a gene: 10. In germline, CDR1 is KGHSH, CDR2 LQKENI. There are 16 residues in the CDR3. The DNA for the CDR3 is TGTGCCAGCTCACACAAGGGGACAGGGGCGGGATCACCCCTCCACTTT. Translating it yields CASSHKGTGAGSPLHF. The full variable domain, in which reference TRBV18 and TRBJ1-6 provide the parts outside the CDR3, is NAGVMQNPRHLVRRRGQEARLRCSPMKGHSHVYWYRQLPEEGLKFMVYLQKENIIDESGMPKERFSAEFPKEGPSILRIQQVVRGDSAAYFCASSHKGTGAGSPLHFGNGTRLTVT.

Note on this clonotype: One base away lies a much larger clone, so this may be a sequencing read error. The V and J genes are TRBV11-3 and TRBJ2-3, with no clear D. The CDR3 extends over 17 amino acids. The V gene's germline CDR1 is SGHNT and CDR2 YENEEA. V was clipped by 1 base and J by 0 bases, with 14 bases between them. CDR3 region: CASSLGFRDMSTDTQYF. DNA for the CDR3: TGTGCCAGCAGCTTAGGATTCCGAGACATGAGCACAGATACGCAGTATTTT.

This clonotype was detected many times. The chain is built from TRBV15 and TRBJ2-3; the match to TRBD2 covers 9 bases. CDR3 length equals 15 residues. Germline CDR1 reads LNHNV; CDR2 reads YYDKDF (reference sequence). The V segment lost 3 bases and the J segment 2 bases; nucleotides outside the gene matches: 3. The CDR3 protein is CATSRPSGNTDTQYF. CDR3 in DNA: TGTGCCACCAGCAGGCCTAGCGGGAACACAGATACGCAGTATTTT.

For this clonotype: A read error may explain this, as a much larger clone is one base away. The genes are TRBV29-1 and TRBJ2-3; D is undetermined. The length of the CDR3 is 11 residues. Germline CDR1 is SQVTM and CDR2 is ANQGSEA. CDR3 loop: CSVGLVDTRYF. CDR3 bases: TGCAGCGTCGGGCTCGTGGATACGCGGTATTTT.

This clonotype was seen ten or more times. The J gene is TRBJ2-7, the V gene TRBV20-1; D possibly corresponds to TRBD2 (7 bases). Trimming cost V 2 bases and J 4 bases, with 15 bases left between them. CDR1 and CDR2 (germline): DFQATT, SNEGSKA (reference sequence). This CDR3 has 14 amino acids. The CDR3 DNA reads TGCAGTGCTAGATTCCCGGGGGGCAGGTACGAGCAGTACTTC. Its protein product is CSARFPGGRYEQYF.